This entry features one TCR beta chain sequence. Its antigen is undetermined. These data are taken from a study of Ad26.COV2.S vaccination and SARS-CoV-2 variants. Study details: The authors gave Ad26.COV2.S intramuscularly, either once or twice 56 days apart. Regarding the study as a whole: It was vaccine recipients, not placebo recipients, who had the higher spike-specific TCR breadth.

V was pared by 8 bases and J by 9 bases, with 19 bases between. Germline V gene sequence: CDR1 GTSNPN, CDR2 SVGIG (reference sequence). The CDR3 is 13 residues long. The repertoire was sequenced with immunoSEQ multiplex PCR; TCRdb's copy has only in-frame clones and lacks some. In the table there are 500,000 or so clones, 85% to 90% of which are singletons. Treatment indicated: 15 to 20 received Ad26.COV2.S at low or high dose, single or two shots; about 5 received placebo; per-sample allocation not given. Collection of samples fell on day 63 after the first vaccine or placebo injection. The clonotype originates from a person between 18 and 65 years old who received the Ad26.COV2.S COVID-19 vaccine or a placebo. Sequenced material: peripheral blood, taken in a trial of Ad26.COV2.S vaccine versus placebo. This sequence joins TRBV30 and TRBJ2-2, with TRBD1 as a possible D gene (7 bases). CDR3 protein: CARRQGGTRELFF. CDR3 nucleotide sequence: TGTGCCCGCAGACAGGGAGGAACACGGGAGCTGTTTTTT.